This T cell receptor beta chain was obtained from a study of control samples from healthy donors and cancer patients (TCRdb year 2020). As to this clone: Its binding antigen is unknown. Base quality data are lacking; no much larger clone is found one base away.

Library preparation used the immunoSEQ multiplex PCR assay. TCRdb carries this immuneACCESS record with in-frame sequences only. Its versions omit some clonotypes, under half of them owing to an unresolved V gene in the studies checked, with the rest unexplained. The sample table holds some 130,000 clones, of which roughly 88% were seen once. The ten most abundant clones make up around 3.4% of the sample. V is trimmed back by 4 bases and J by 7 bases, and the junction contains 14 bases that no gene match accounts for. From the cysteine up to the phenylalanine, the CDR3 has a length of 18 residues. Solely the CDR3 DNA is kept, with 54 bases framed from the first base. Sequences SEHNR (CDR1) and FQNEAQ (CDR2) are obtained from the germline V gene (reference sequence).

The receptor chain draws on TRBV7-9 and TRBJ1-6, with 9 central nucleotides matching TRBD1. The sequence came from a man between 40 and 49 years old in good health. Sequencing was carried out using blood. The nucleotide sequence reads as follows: TGTGCCAGCAGCTCCCAAACATTTACCGGGACAGGGAATTCACCCCTCCACTTT. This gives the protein CASSSQTFTGTGNSPLHF.